The 14 T cell receptor beta chains given below trace back to one sample, sequenced in a study of early T cells in non-severe SARS-CoV-2 infection. One entry per CDR3 protein, called by TCRdb with MiXCR from the 5' RACE reads. The repertoire consists of about 90,000 distinct CDR3 sequences, with 9.5% to 15% occurring once and the leading ten covering around 4.8%. Sequences were derived from whole blood, sampled at baseline. The receptors shown here come from an adult who was a healthcare worker with PCR-confirmed SARS-CoV-2 infection or an uninfected control (not recorded which).

The J gene is TRBJ2-1, the V gene TRBV3-1, with D unresolved. CDR3 length: 13 residues. CDR1 is LGHDT, CDR2 YNNKEL, per germline (reference sequence). V lost 7 bases and J 6 bases, leaving 13 bases between the germline ends. The CDR3 sequence is CASTRSGPNEQFF. As DNA, the CDR3 is TGTGCCAGCACCCGTTCCGGCCCCAATGAGCAGTTCTTC.

This clonotype was seen more than once but under ten times. CDR3 sequence reads: CASIKGGNTEAFF. In nucleotides, the CDR3 is TGTGCCAGCATCAAAGGGGGGAACACTGAAGCTTTCTTT. The V call is TRBV28, the J call TRBJ1-1, with D tentatively TRBD1 (6 bases). The V end was cut by 7 bases, the J end by 1 base, with 10 bases between. CDR3 length equals 13 residues. Germline CDR1 is MDHEN and CDR2 is SYDVKM.

The chain has TRBV20-1 and TRBJ2-7, with no clear D. The CDR3 is 13 residues long. V was clipped by 6 bases and J by 0 bases, with 12 bases between them. Germline loops: CDR1 DFQATT, CDR2 SNEGSKA (reference sequence). CDR3 residues: CSARHLSSYEQYF. The CDR3 DNA reads TGCAGTGCCCGGCACTTGAGCTCCTACGAGCAGTACTTC.

The V gene is TRBV12-3 or TRBV12-4, the J gene TRBJ2-5; 7 bases line up with TRBD2. Trimming took 6 bases from V and 2 from J; bases not matched to a gene: 12. This CDR3 contains 16 residues. This chain's CDR3 is CASRWALGGIQETQYF. The CDR3 bases are TGTGCCAGCAGATGGGCTTTGGGGGGGATTCAAGAGACCCAGTACTTC.

This clonotype showed up many times. The V and J genes are TRBV7-8 and TRBJ1-2; 8 bases are shared with TRBD1. V lost 5 bases and J lost 3; bases outside the gene matches: 8. The CDR3 is 15 residues long. CDR1 SGHVS and CDR2 FQNEAQ come from the germline V gene. The CDR3 DNA reads as TGTGCCAGCAGCCATACAGGGGGAGCAGACTATGGCTACACCTTC. Protein: CASSHTGGADYGYTF.

This clonotype has a count of ten or more. The J gene is TRBJ2-7, the V gene TRBV9, with a possible D match to TRBD2 (6 bases). This CDR3 is built from 15 residues. V gave up 0 bases and J gave up 2 bases, with 12 bases separating them. Per the germline V gene, CDR1 is SGDLS and CDR2 is YYNGEE. The CDR3 region has the DNA TGTGCCAGCAGCGTAGACGGGAGTACCGCCTACGAGCAGTACTTC. It is translated as CASSVDGSTAYEQYF.

At least ten counts were recorded for this clonotype. The DNA for the CDR3 is TGCGCCAGCACTAGCACAGATACGCAGTATTTT. The encoded protein is CASTSTDTQYF. The chain recombines TRBV10-2 with TRBJ2-3; D unresolved. Trimming stripped 7 bases from V and 0 bases from J, with 2 bases between. Germline lookup yields CDR1 WSHSY and CDR2 SAAADI. The length of the CDR3 is 11 residues.

This clonotype was detected many times. The chain couples TRBV7-9 to TRBJ1-1; the match to TRBD1 covers 8 bases. CDR3 length equals 16 residues. Germline V gene sequence: CDR1 SEHNR, CDR2 FQNEAQ (reference sequence). The ends lost 1 base at V and 5 bases at J; junction bases unmatched: 9. CDR3 DNA: TGTGCCAGCAGCTTAGGGACAGGGCTTGGACATACTGAAGCTTTCTTT. Translated: CASSLGTGLGHTEAFF.

This clonotype occurred a few times. This sequence joins TRBV11-2 and TRBJ2-7; D is unresolved. The germline V gene has CDR1 SGHAT and CDR2 FQNNGV. The V gene lost 1 base and the J gene lost 4 bases, with 8 bases spanning the gap. The length of the CDR3 is 13 residues. CDR3 sequence reads: CASSLVRRYEQYF. CDR3 nucleotide sequence: TGTGCCAGCAGCTTAGTTAGGAGATACGAGCAGTACTTC. The full variable domain, rest sourced from reference TRBV11-2 and TRBJ2-7, is EAGVAQSPRYKIIEKRQSVAFWCNPISGHATLYWYQQILGQGPKLLIQFQNNGVVDDSQLPKDRFSAERLKGVDSTLKIQPAKLEDSAVYLCASSLVRRYEQYFGPGTRLTVT.

The chain uses TRBV11-3 and TRBJ2-3; 9 nucleotides match TRBD2. V shed 1 base and J 4 bases; nucleotides not matched to a gene: 0. Per the germline V gene, CDR1 is SGHNT and CDR2 is YENEEA. The CDR3 consists of 14 residues. This CDR3 reads CASSLVAGADTQYF. For the CDR3, the DNA is TGTGCCAGCAGCTTAGTAGCGGGAGCAGATACGCAGTATTTT.

This clonotype was counted a few times. This chain joins TRBV28 and TRBJ2-2; D not resolved. CDR3 length equals 14 residues. Per germline, CDR1 MDHEN and CDR2 SYDVKM. Trimming left V 1 base short and J 1 base short, with 4 bases between. The CDR3 loop reads CASSLLGNTGELFF. CDR3 nucleotide sequence: TGTGCCAGCAGTTTATTGGGGAACACCGGGGAGCTGTTTTTT.

V usage is TRBV6-6 and J usage is TRBJ1-4; 10 bases are shared with TRBD1. After removal of 7 bases from V and 8 bases from J, the junction contained 10 bases not matched to a gene. Germline V CDR1 and CDR2: MNHNY, SVGAGI (reference sequence). The CDR3 totals 15 residues. The CDR3 loop is CASIQAGTGVEKLFF. The CDR3 DNA is TGTGCCAGCATTCAAGCCGGGACAGGGGTCGAAAAACTGTTTTTT.

This clonotype was detected a few times. The chain has TRBV5-1 and TRBJ2-1; tentative D call: TRBD1 (5 bases). Germline V CDR1 and CDR2: SGHRS, YFSETQ. The CDR3 totals 15 residues. V lost 6 bases to trimming and J lost 5 bases, with 18 bases between them. CDR3 sequence reads: CASTLLSRVHNEQFF. CDR3 coding DNA: TGCGCCAGCACCCTTCTCAGCAGGGTTCACAATGAGCAGTTCTTC.

This clonotype was observed a few times. The rearrangement joins TRBV19 to TRBJ2-7; 7 bases map to TRBD1. Germline V gene sequence: CDR1 LNHDA, CDR2 SQIVND (reference sequence). V lost 5 bases to trimming and J lost 3 bases; unmatched junction nucleotides: 7. CDR3 length: 14 residues. This chain's CDR3 is CASSHGTVLYEQYF. As DNA, the CDR3 is TGTGCCAGTAGTCACGGGACAGTACTCTACGAGCAGTACTTC.